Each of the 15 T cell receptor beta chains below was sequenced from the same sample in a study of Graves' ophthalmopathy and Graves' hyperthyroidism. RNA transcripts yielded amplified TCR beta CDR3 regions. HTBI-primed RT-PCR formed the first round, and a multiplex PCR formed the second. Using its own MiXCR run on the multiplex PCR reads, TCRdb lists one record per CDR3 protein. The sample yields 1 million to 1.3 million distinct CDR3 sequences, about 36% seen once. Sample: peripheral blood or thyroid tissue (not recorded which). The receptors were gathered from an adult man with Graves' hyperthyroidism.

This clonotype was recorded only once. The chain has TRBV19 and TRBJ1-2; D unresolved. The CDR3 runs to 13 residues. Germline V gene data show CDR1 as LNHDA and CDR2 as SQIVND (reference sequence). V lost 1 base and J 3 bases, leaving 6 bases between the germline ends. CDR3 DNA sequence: TGTGCCAGTAGTATAGCCATATACTATGGCTACACCTTC. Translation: CASSIAIYYGYTF.

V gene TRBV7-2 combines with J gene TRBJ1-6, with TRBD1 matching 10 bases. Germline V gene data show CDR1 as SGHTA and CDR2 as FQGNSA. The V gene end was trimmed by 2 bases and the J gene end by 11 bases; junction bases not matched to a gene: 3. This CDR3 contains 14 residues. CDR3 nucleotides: TGTGCCAGCAGCTTACCGGGACAGGGGACACCCCTCCACTTT. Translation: CASSLPGQGTPLHF.

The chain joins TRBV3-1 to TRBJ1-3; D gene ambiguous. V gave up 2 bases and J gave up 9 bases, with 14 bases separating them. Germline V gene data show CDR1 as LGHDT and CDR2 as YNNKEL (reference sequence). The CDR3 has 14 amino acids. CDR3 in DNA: TGTGCCAGCAGCCAACTATCTCCTTCGGTCACCATATATTTT. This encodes CASSQLSPSVTIYF.

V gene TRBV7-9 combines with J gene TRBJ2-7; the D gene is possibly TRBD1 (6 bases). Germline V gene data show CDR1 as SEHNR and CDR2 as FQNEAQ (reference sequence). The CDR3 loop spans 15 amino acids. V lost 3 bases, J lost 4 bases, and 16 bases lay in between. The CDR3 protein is CASSLVGRGRYEQYF. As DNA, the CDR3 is TGTGCCAGCAGCTTGGTTGGCAGGGGTCGGTACGAGCAGTACTTC.

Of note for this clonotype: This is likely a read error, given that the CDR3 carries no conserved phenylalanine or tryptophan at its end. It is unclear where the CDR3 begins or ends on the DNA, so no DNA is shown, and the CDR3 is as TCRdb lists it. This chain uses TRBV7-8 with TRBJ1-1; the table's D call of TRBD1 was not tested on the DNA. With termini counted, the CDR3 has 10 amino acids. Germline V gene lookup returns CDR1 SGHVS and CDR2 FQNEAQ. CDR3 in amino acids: CASSLVGMNY.

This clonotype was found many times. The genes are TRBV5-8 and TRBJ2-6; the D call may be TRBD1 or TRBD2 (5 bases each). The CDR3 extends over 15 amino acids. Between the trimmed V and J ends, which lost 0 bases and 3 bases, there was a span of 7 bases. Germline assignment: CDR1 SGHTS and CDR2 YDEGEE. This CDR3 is CASSLAGGGANVLTF. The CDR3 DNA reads TGTGCCAGCAGCTTGGCTGGGGGTGGGGCCAACGTCCTGACTTTC.

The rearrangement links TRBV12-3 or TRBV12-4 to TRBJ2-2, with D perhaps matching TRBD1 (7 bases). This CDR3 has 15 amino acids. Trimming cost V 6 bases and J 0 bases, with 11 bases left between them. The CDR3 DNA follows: TGTGCCAGCAGCAGGGGGGACGCGAACACCGGGGAGCTGTTTTTT. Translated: CASSRGDANTGELFF.

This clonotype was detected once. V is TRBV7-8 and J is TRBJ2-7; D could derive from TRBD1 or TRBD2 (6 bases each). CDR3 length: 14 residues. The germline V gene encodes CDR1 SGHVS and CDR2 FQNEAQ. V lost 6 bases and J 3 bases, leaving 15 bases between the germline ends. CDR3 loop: CASSLQGGYYEQYF. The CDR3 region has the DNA TGTGCCAGCAGTTTACAGGGAGGCTACTACGAGCAGTACTTC. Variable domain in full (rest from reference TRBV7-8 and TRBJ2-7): GAGVSQSPRYKVAKRGQDVALRCDPISGHVSLFWYQQALGQGPEFLTYFQNEAQLDKSGLPSDRFFAERPEGSVSTLKIQRTQQEDSAVYLCASSLQGGYYEQYFGPGTRLTVT.

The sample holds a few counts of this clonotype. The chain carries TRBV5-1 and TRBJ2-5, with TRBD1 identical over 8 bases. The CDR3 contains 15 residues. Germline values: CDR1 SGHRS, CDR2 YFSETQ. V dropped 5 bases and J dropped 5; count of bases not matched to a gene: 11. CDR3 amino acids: CASRQDPTGAETQYF. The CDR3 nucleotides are TGCGCCAGCAGGCAAGATCCGACAGGGGCGGAGACCCAGTACTTC.

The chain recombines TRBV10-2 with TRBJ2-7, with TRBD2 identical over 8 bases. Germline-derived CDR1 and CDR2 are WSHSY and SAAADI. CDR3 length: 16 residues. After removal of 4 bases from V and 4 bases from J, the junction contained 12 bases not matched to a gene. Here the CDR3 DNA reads TGCGCCAGCAGTGCCGGACTAGCAGGACCGGGTTACGAGCAGTACTTC. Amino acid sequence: CASSAGLAGPGYEQYF.

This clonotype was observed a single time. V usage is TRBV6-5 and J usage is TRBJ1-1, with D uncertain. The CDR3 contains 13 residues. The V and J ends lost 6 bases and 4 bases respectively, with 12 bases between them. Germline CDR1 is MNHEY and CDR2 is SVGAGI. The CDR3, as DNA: TGTGCCAGCAGCTCCCGTAAACCCACTGAAGCTTTCTTT. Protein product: CASSSRKPTEAFF.

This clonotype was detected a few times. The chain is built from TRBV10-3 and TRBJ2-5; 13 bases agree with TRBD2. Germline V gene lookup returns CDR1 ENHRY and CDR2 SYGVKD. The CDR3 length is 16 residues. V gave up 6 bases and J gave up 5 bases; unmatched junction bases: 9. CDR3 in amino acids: CAIRDTSGGAGETQYF. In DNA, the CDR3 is TGTGCCATCAGAGACACTAGCGGGGGGGCCGGCGAGACCCAGTACTTC.

The CDR3 DNA follows: TGTGCCAGCAGCGTTGGCAGCGGGGGGCCTACCTACGAGCAGTACTTC. Its protein is CASSVGSGGPTYEQYF. The chain is built from TRBV5-8 and TRBJ2-7; TRBD2 agrees at 9 bases. The V gene's germline CDR1 is SGHTS and CDR2 YDEGEE. There are 16 residues in the CDR3. The trim removed 4 bases at V and 2 bases at J, leaving 10 bases unmatched.

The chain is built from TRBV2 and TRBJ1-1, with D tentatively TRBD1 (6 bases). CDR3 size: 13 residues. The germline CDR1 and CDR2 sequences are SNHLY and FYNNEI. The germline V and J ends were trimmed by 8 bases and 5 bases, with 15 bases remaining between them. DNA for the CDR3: TGTGCCAGCCGCCGGGACACTGGGACTGAAGCTTTCTTT. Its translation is CASRRDTGTEAFF.

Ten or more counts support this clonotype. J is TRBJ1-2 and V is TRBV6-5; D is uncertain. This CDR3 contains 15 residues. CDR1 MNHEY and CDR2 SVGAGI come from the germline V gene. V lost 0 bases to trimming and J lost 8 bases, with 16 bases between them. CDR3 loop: CASSYSRLRARGYTF. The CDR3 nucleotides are TGTGCCAGCAGTTACTCTCGCTTGAGGGCGCGGGGCTACACCTTC.